Following are 10 T cell receptor beta chains from one sample sequenced in a study of technical replicates of blood from a few donors. The data were produced by immunoSEQ multiplex PCR, yet TCRdb's version contains in-frame clones alone and is incomplete. In the table there are 75,000 to 100,000 clones, approximately 96% of which are singletons. What was sequenced was T cells isolated from PBMCs. Receptors originate from a human donor in good health.

This sequence joins TRBV6-1 and TRBJ1-1, with D uncertain. Germline-derived CDR1 and CDR2 are MNHNS and SASEGT. Trimming stripped 0 bases from V and 11 bases from J, with 13 bases between. This CDR3 is 13 amino acids long. CDR3: CASSEALPPRAFF. The CDR3 nucleotides read TGTGCCAGCAGTGAAGCACTCCCCCCTCGGGCTTTCTTT.

J is TRBJ1-3 and V is TRBV30; TRBD1 matches 7 bases. Germline CDR1 GTSNPN, CDR2 SVGIG (reference sequence). V shed 2 bases, J shed 5 bases, and the junction held 3 bases outside the gene matches. The CDR3 contains 13 residues. CDR3 sequence reads: CAWSTGARNTIYF. CDR3 sequence (DNA): TGTGCCTGGAGTACAGGGGCCCGAAACACCATATATTTT.

For this clone: Sequence at one end of the junction differs from germline and may be a read error. V usage is TRBV7-3 and J usage is TRBJ2-3; D remains unclear. There are 15 residues in the CDR3. The germline V gene encodes CDR1 SGHTA and CDR2 FQGTGA. Here the CDR3 reads CASSLTLGLTDTQYF. The CDR3, as DNA: TGTGCCAGCAGCCTAACTCTAGGCCTCACAGATACGCAGTATTTT.

V usage is TRBV5-6 and J usage is TRBJ2-7, with 7 bases that match TRBD2. This CDR3 has 14 residues. The ends lost 4 bases at V and 0 bases at J; junction bases unmatched: 4. Germline values: CDR1 SGHDT, CDR2 YYEEEE. The CDR3 reads CASSGSGYSYEQYF. The CDR3 nucleotides are TGTGCCAGCAGCGGTAGCGGGTACTCCTACGAGCAGTACTTC.

This clone has just one count. The chain has TRBV11-2 and TRBJ1-1; D unclear. The CDR3 loop spans 14 amino acids. From germline, CDR1 is SGHAT and CDR2 FQNNGV. The V gene lost 0 bases and the J gene lost 9 bases, with 14 bases spanning the gap. CDR3 sequence: CASSLDLRRHKAFF. CDR3 nucleotide sequence: TGTGCCAGCAGCTTAGACTTAAGGCGACATAAAGCTTTCTTT.

The table lists this clone with a count of one. The chain has TRBV7-6 and TRBJ2-3, with a weak D call TRBD2 (5 bases). V lost 5 bases to trimming and J lost 0 bases, with 12 bases between them. Per germline, CDR1 SGHVS and CDR2 FNYEAQ. The CDR3 covers 15 residues. Written as DNA, the CDR3 is TGTGCCAGCAGCGATAGCGTTTCTAGCACAGATACGCAGTATTTT. Encoded protein: CASSDSVSSTDTQYF.

This rearrangement joins TRBV5-4 to TRBJ1-2, with a possible D match to TRBD1 (5 bases). V was clipped by 4 bases and J by 6 bases, with 19 bases between them. The CDR3 runs to 15 residues. Per germline, CDR1 SGHNT and CDR2 YYREEE (reference sequence). In DNA form, the CDR3 reads TGTGCCAGCAGCACCCAGGGCAGGGTCGCCGATGGCTACACCTTC. Translated: CASSTQGRVADGYTF.

The chain couples TRBV9 to TRBJ2-6; 8 bases agree with TRBD2. Unmatched junction bases numbered 8, after V lost 0 bases and J lost 0 bases. Germline CDR1 and CDR2: SGDLS and YYNGEE. This CDR3 has 19 amino acids. This CDR3 reads CASSVDPSGSDSGANVLTF. The CDR3 DNA sequence: TGTGCCAGCAGCGTAGACCCAAGCGGGAGTGACTCTGGGGCCAACGTCCTGACTTTC.

V usage is TRBV7-9 and J usage is TRBJ2-3; TRBD2 agrees at 8 bases. The length of the CDR3 is 15 residues. J lost 0 bases, V lost 4 bases, and 3 bases had no gene match. In germline, CDR1 is SEHNR, CDR2 FQNEAQ (reference sequence). The CDR3 spells CASSYLAGSTDTQYF. The CDR3 DNA reads TGTGCCAGCAGCTACCTAGCGGGCAGCACAGATACGCAGTATTTT.

The chain recombines TRBV30 with TRBJ1-4; D not certain. This CDR3 comprises 12 residues. The V end was cut by 7 bases, the J end by 7 bases, with 13 bases between. Germline CDR1 and CDR2: GTSNPN and SVGIG (reference sequence). The CDR3 DNA reads TGTGCCTTGGGAGACTGGAGTGAAAAACTGTTTTTT. Residues: CALGDWSEKLFF.